Below, 10 T cell receptor beta chains from the same sample are listed, as sequenced in a study of blood T cell repertoires in COVID-19. Clones were read by immunoSEQ multiplex PCR, and TCRdb kept only the in-frame ones, dropping some. The table lists some 140,000 clones, around 85% of them singletons, with over 9% in the top ten. Sample: PBMCs or T cells enriched from blood (not recorded which). The origin of the receptors is a man aged 50 to 59 who had recovered from COVID-19.

The chain carries TRBV4-3 and TRBJ2-7; 10 bases match TRBD1. The CDR3 loop spans 15 amino acids. J was trimmed by 3 bases and V by 6 bases; bases with no gene match: 8. The germline V gene has CDR1 LGHNA and CDR2 YSLEER. In DNA form, the CDR3 reads TGCGCCAGCAGTCAACTCGGGACAGGGGACTACGAGCAGTACTTC. Amino acid sequence: CASSQLGTGDYEQYF.

The chain links TRBV7-2 to TRBJ2-1, with 12 bases identical to TRBD1. The germline CDR1 and CDR2 sequences are SGHTA and FQGNSA. J was trimmed by 10 bases and V by 5 bases; bases with no gene match: 6. CDR3 length equals 14 residues. CDR3 protein: CASSPGTGGWEQFF. For the CDR3, the DNA is TGTGCCAGCAGCCCCGGGACAGGGGGCTGGGAGCAGTTCTTC.

For the CDR3, the DNA is TGCGCCAGCAGCCAGGAAGACAGGGCTGGTCAGAACACTGAAGCTTTCTTT. Amino acids: CASSQEDRAGQNTEAFF. This rearrangement joins TRBV4-1 to TRBJ1-1; 7 bases match TRBD1. Per germline, CDR1 MGHRA and CDR2 YSYEKL. The CDR3 sequence is 17 residues long. V gave up 3 bases and J gave up 1 base; unmatched junction bases: 11.

J is TRBJ1-1 and V is TRBV11-1, with 10 bases lining up with TRBD1. This CDR3 comprises 15 residues. Germline CDR1 is SGHAT and CDR2 is FQDESV (reference sequence). The V and J ends lost 1 base and 1 base, in that order; junction bases with no gene match: 0. CDR3 sequence: CASSLGTGGNTEAFF. CDR3 nucleotides: TGTGCCAGCAGCTTAGGGACAGGGGGGAACACTGAAGCTTTCTTT.

This clone was recorded once. The chain links TRBV12-3 or TRBV12-4 to TRBJ1-2, with D maybe TRBD1 (6 bases). Trimming took 5 bases from V and 4 from J, leaving 11 bases between them. This CDR3 spans 13 amino acids. For the CDR3, the DNA is TGTGCCAGCAGTCCCGACAGGCTCTATGGCTACACCTTC. It yields the protein CASSPDRLYGYTF.

The chain uses TRBV7-9 and TRBJ1-5, with 8 bases lining up with TRBD1. The CDR3 has 18 amino acids. Germline V gene sequence: CDR1 SEHNR, CDR2 FQNEAQ (reference sequence). After removal of 5 bases from V and 0 bases from J, the junction contained 12 bases not matched to a gene. The CDR3 DNA sequence: TGTGCCAGCAGCCTGGGACAGGCTGGGCCCTATAGCAATCAGCCCCAGCATTTT. Its protein is CASSLGQAGPYSNQPQHF.

J is TRBJ2-3 and V is TRBV7-9, with 8 bases identical to TRBD1. The CDR3 spans 15 residues. CDR1 is SEHNR and CDR2 is FQNEAQ in the germline V gene (reference sequence). J was trimmed by 1 base and V by 6 bases; bases with no gene match: 6. As DNA, the CDR3 is TGTGCCAGCAGGGACAGGGCCGGCGGCACAGATACGCAGTATTTT. It specifies CASRDRAGGTDTQYF.

This chain joins TRBV28 and TRBJ2-7; D ambiguous. With 6 bases removed from V and 10 bases from J, the gap between germline ends came to 19 bases. Germline values: CDR1 MDHEN, CDR2 SYDVKM. This CDR3 has 13 residues. The CDR3 DNA sequence: TGTGCCAGCAGCCCGCCATTTGTCGGTCCTCAGTACTTC. Translating it yields CASSPPFVGPQYF.

This chain connects TRBV10-2 to TRBJ1-3, with D possibly being TRBD1 (5 bases). V was clipped by 2 bases and J by 0 bases, with 14 bases between them. Germline CDR1 and CDR2: WSHSY and SAAADI. This CDR3 is built from 17 residues. The CDR3 region has the DNA TGCGCCAGCAGTGAGAACGAGGGGACTTTCTCTGGAAACACCATATATTTT. Translating it yields CASSENEGTFSGNTIYF.

Only one count was recorded for this clone. V gene TRBV7-2 combines with J gene TRBJ1-5, with 9 positions matching TRBD1. CDR1 is SGHTA, CDR2 FQGNSA, per germline. The CDR3 runs to 17 residues. V lost 1 base, J lost 4 bases, and 8 bases stayed unmatched. CDR3 DNA sequence: TGTGCCAGCAGCTTAGTGGGGACAGGGAGGGATAATCAGCCCCAGCATTTT. The encoded protein is CASSLVGTGRDNQPQHF. Drawing the rest from reference TRBV7-2 and TRBJ1-5, the complete variable domain is GAGVSQSPSNKVTEKGKDVELRCDPISGHTALYWYRQSLGQGLEFLIYFQGNSAPDKSGLPSDRFSAERTGGSVSTLTIQRTQQEDSAVYLCASSLVGTGRDNQPQHFGDGTRLSIL.